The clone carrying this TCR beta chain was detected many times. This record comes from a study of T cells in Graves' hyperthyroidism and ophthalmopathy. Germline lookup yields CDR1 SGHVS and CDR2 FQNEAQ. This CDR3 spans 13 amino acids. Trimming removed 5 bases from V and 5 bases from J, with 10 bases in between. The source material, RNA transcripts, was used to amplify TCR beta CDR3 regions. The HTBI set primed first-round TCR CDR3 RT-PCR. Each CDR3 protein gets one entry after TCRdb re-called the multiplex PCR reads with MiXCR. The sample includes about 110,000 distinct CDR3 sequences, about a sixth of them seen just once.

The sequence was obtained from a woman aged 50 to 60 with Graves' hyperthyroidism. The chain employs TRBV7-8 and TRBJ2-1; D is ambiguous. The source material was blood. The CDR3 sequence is CASSSGQHNEQFF. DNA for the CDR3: TGTGCCAGCAGCAGTGGCCAGCACAATGAGCAGTTCTTC.